The 18 T cell receptor beta chains given below trace back to one sample, sequenced in a study of T cells after yellow fever vaccination. TCRdb called the 5' RACE reads again in MiXCR, with one record for every CDR3 protein. The table includes approximately 450,000 distinct CDR3 sequences, over 15% detected once. Here the sequenced sample was PBMCs, taken before the yellow fever booster vaccination. Receptors were obtained from a man younger than 35 who received the YFV17D yellow fever vaccine.

This clonotype has just a few counts. The rearrangement uses TRBV4-2 and TRBJ2-7; D is unresolved. The CDR3 extends over 12 amino acids. Trimming pared 0 bases from V and 6 bases from J, leaving 6 bases between. The germline CDR1 and CDR2 sequences are LGHNA and YNFKEQ. CDR3 DNA sequence: TGTGCCAGCAGCCAAGAAGGGCTCGAGCAGTACTTC. Translating gives CASSQEGLEQYF.

J is TRBJ2-2 and V is TRBV25-1; D tentatively fits TRBD1 or TRBD2 (5 bases each). Germline-derived CDR1 and CDR2 are MGHDK and SYGVNS. The CDR3 contains 15 residues. Trimming pared 3 bases from V and 3 bases from J, leaving 11 bases between. The CDR3 region is CASSDPGTHTGELFF. CDR3 DNA: TGTGCCAGCAGTGACCCAGGGACGCACACCGGGGAGCTGTTTTTT.

This clonotype showed up many times. The V call is TRBV5-6, the J call TRBJ2-3; 10 nucleotides match TRBD2. Germline CDR1 reads SGHDT; CDR2 reads YYEEEE. There are 17 residues in the CDR3. V shed 4 bases and J 3 bases; nucleotides not matched to a gene: 11. The CDR3 protein is CASSPRPGLAYTDTQYF. The CDR3 DNA follows: TGTGCCAGCAGCCCCCGACCGGGACTAGCGTATACAGATACGCAGTATTTT.

This clonotype was seen at least ten times. The chain combines TRBV10-3 with TRBJ1-5; D gene uncertain. CDR1 is ENHRY and CDR2 is SYGVKD in the germline V gene. The CDR3 spans 12 residues. Trimming removed 7 bases at V and 2 bases at J, with 6 bases between. In nucleotides, the CDR3 is TGTGCCATCAATGGGGGCAATCAGCCCCAGCATTTT. This encodes CAINGGNQPQHF.

This clonotype was picked up many times. The chain's CDR3 is CSARKSEENTIYF. In nucleotides, the CDR3 is TGCAGTGCTAGAAAGTCAGAGGAGAACACCATATATTTT. The V and J genes are TRBV20-1 and TRBJ1-3; D not certain. V dropped 2 bases and J dropped 7 bases, with 12 bases sitting between them. Looked up from germline, CDR1 is DFQATT and CDR2 is SNEGSKA (reference sequence). This CDR3 contains 13 residues.

V and J are TRBV4-1 and TRBJ2-2; D uncertain. Trimming removed 4 bases from V and 1 base from J, with 7 bases in between. Germline V CDR1 and CDR2: MGHRA, YSYEKL. This CDR3 has 14 amino acids. The CDR3 protein is CASSRNRNTGELFF. In DNA form, the CDR3 reads TGCGCCAGCAGCCGTAACAGGAACACCGGGGAGCTGTTTTTT.

This clonotype was seen more than once but under ten times. The chain uses TRBV7-2 and TRBJ1-2, with TRBD1 as a possible D gene (5 bases). V shed 6 bases and J shed 5 bases, with 19 bases lying between them. This CDR3 is 15 amino acids long. Germline CDR1 and CDR2: SGHTA and FQGNSA. CDR3 region: CASSRTAGALYGYTF. The DNA of the CDR3 is TGTGCCAGCAGTCGCACAGCCGGGGCGCTATATGGCTACACCTTC.

There are a few counts of this clonotype. CDR3: CASSPYPDAGGSPLHF. The CDR3 nucleotides read TGCGCCAGCAGCCCTTACCCGGACGCCGGCGGGTCACCCCTCCACTTT. This chain uses TRBV5-1 with TRBJ1-6; D not resolved. V was pared by 4 bases and J by 10 bases, with 21 bases between. The CDR3 spans 16 residues. The germline V gene has CDR1 SGHRS and CDR2 YFSETQ.

This clonotype has more than one count but fewer than ten. The chain recombines TRBV7-9 with TRBJ2-7; D possibly corresponds to TRBD2 (5 bases). This CDR3 comprises 13 residues. The ends were cut back, 3 bases at V and 5 bases at J, with 11 bases in the middle. Germline-derived CDR1 and CDR2 are SEHNR and FQNEAQ (reference sequence). CDR3: CASSFRAGDEQYV. The CDR3 nucleotides are TGTGCCAGCAGCTTCCGGGCCGGGGACGAGCAGTACGTC.

This clonotype was picked up a small number of times. The chain recombines TRBV7-2 with TRBJ1-2, with 7 bases matching TRBD1. Per germline, CDR1 SGHTA and CDR2 FQGNSA. The ends lost 5 bases at V and 7 bases at J; junction bases unmatched: 10. The length of the CDR3 is 14 residues. The CDR3 spells CASSPRQGPGGYTF. CDR3 coding DNA: TGTGCCAGCAGCCCCAGACAGGGCCCGGGTGGCTACACCTTC.

The chain links TRBV6-5 to TRBJ2-2, with D maybe TRBD1 (6 bases). The CDR3 contains 13 residues. Trimming pared 1 base from V and 6 bases from J, leaving 6 bases between. The germline gives CDR1 MNHEY, CDR2 SVGAGI. This CDR3 reads CASSYYRAGELFF. The CDR3 DNA reads TGTGCCAGCAGTTACTACAGGGCCGGGGAGCTGTTTTTT.

This clonotype was detected a few times. This rearrangement joins TRBV7-2 to TRBJ2-7; D possibly corresponds to TRBD1 (6 bases). Germline CDR1 is SGHTA and CDR2 is FQGNSA. The ends were cut back, 4 bases at V and 10 bases at J, with 14 bases in the middle. The CDR3 is 12 residues long. As DNA, the CDR3 is TGTGCCAGCAGCTCGGACAGACGAGGACAGTACTTC. Amino acid sequence: CASSSDRRGQYF.

The rearrangement links TRBV7-2 to TRBJ1-2; maybe TRBD1 (6 bases). Per the germline V gene, CDR1 is SGHTA and CDR2 is FQGNSA. V lost 5 bases, J lost 2 bases, and 12 bases lay in between. The CDR3 covers 14 residues. CDR3 residues: CASSARRGNYGYTF. As DNA, the CDR3 is TGTGCCAGCAGCGCGCGAAGGGGGAACTATGGCTACACCTTC. Complete variable domain (other parts from reference TRBV7-2 and TRBJ1-2): GAGVSQSPSNKVTEKGKDVELRCDPISGHTALYWYRQSLGQGLEFLIYFQGNSAPDKSGLPSDRFSAERTGGSVSTLTIQRTQQEDSAVYLCASSARRGNYGYTFGSGTRLTVV.

This clonotype was detected only a few times. The chain employs TRBV11-2 and TRBJ2-3; D is ambiguous. V lost 0 bases, J lost 4 bases, and 8 bases lay in between. The CDR3 sequence is 14 residues long. CDR1 SGHAT and CDR2 FQNNGV come from the germline V gene. CDR3 coding DNA: TGTGCCAGCAGCTTAGAGTTCCTGGCAGATACGCAGTATTTT. It codes for CASSLEFLADTQYF.

The rearrangement links TRBV6-5 to TRBJ1-2; TRBD1 is a possible D gene (6 bases). Germline values: CDR1 MNHEY, CDR2 SVGAGI. The CDR3 runs to 13 residues. Deletions cut 4 bases from V and 7 bases from J, with 13 bases between. DNA of the CDR3: TGTGCCAGCAGTTGGGGGCCGTACTCTGGCTACACCTTC. Its translation is CASSWGPYSGYTF.

There are many counts of this clonotype. V usage is TRBV10-3 and J usage is TRBJ1-2; D is possibly TRBD1 (6 bases). The V gene lost 11 bases and the J gene lost 6 bases, with 19 bases spanning the gap. The CDR3 spans 13 residues. Germline V lookup: CDR1 ENHRY, CDR2 SYGVKD. The CDR3 sequence is CAAQGLRGHGYTF. As DNA, the CDR3 is TGTGCCGCTCAGGGGCTACGAGGCCATGGCTACACCTTC.

This clonotype was counted many times. Germline and junction disagree at one end, which may indicate a read error. The V gene is TRBV10-3, the J gene TRBJ2-1, with D possibly matching TRBD1 (6 bases). Germline loops: CDR1 ENHRY, CDR2 SYGVKD. This CDR3 has 11 amino acids. The CDR3 protein is CAISSDSTPVF. In DNA form, the CDR3 reads TGTGCCATCAGCTCGGACAGTACACCGGTCTTC.

This clonotype appeared once. This rearrangement joins TRBV4-1 to TRBJ2-5; TRBD2 is a possible D gene (5 bases). V lost 1 base and J 1 base, leaving 13 bases between the germline ends. Germline loops: CDR1 MGHRA, CDR2 YSYEKL. The CDR3 is 16 residues long. CDR3 in amino acids: CASSQGYLAGQETQYF. The CDR3 DNA follows: TGCGCCAGCAGCCAAGGCTATCTGGCGGGCCAAGAGACCCAGTACTTC.